These 8 T cell receptor beta chains were sequenced from one sample in a study of shared clonotypes between healthy human individuals. Produced via immunoSEQ multiplex PCR; TCRdb's table is partial and in-frame only. The sample yields about 1.5 million clones, 95% to 99% seen once. Source material: naive CD4+ T cells sorted from blood. As for subset: CD45RA+ positively selected. Receptors were obtained from a young man in good health.

The V and J genes are TRBV14 and TRBJ2-1, with 8 bases aligning to TRBD2. Germline CDR1 SGHDN, CDR2 FVKESK. The J segment lost 5 bases and the V segment lost 8 bases, leaving 2 bases of the junction unmatched. The CDR3 covers 12 residues. The CDR3 DNA is TGTGCCAGCTTGCGGGGGGACAATGAGCAGTTCTTC. Its translation is CASLRGDNEQFF.

The V and J genes are TRBV5-6 and TRBJ2-6; D unclear. Germline assignment: CDR1 SGHDT and CDR2 YYEEEE. V was clipped by 3 bases and J by 2 bases, with 9 bases between them. The CDR3 extends over 15 amino acids. CDR3 protein: CASSSPTAGANVLTF. As DNA, the CDR3 is TGTGCCAGCAGCTCTCCCACAGCTGGGGCCAACGTCCTGACTTTC.

This clone was picked up one time. The rearrangement joins TRBV27 to TRBJ1-3, with 9 bases identical to TRBD1. This CDR3 is 17 amino acids long. CDR1 and CDR2 from the germline V gene are MNHEY and SMNVEV (reference sequence). After removal of 5 bases from V and 3 bases from J, the junction contained 11 bases not matched to a gene. CDR3 sequence reads: CASSPHRDRGIGNTIYF. In DNA form, the CDR3 reads TGTGCCAGCAGTCCCCACCGCGACAGGGGGATTGGAAACACCATATATTTT.

This chain joins TRBV2 and TRBJ2-7, with D possibly being TRBD1 (7 bases). Trimming removed 6 bases from V and 2 bases from J, with 17 bases in between. CDR3 size: 15 residues. CDR1 is SNHLY, CDR2 FYNNEI, per germline. For the CDR3, the DNA is TGTGCCAGCAGGGGGGGACAGCAAAGTACCTACGAGCAGTACTTC. This codes for CASRGGQQSTYEQYF. The whole variable domain, filled in from reference TRBV2 and TRBJ2-7, reads EPEVTQTPSHQVTQMGQEVILRCVPISNHLYFYWYRQILGQKVEFLVSFYNNEISEKSEIFDDQFSVERPDGSNFTLKIRSTKLEDSAMYFCASRGGQQSTYEQYFGPGTRLTVT.

The rearrangement uses TRBV5-5 and TRBJ2-1, with D perhaps TRBD1 or TRBD2 (6 bases each). V dropped 1 base and J dropped 8 bases, with 31 bases sitting between them. This CDR3 comprises 20 residues. Germline V gene sequence: CDR1 SGHKS, CDR2 YYEKEE (reference sequence). Here the CDR3 reads CASSLSPGEEVWSTIDEQFF. The CDR3 DNA reads TGTGCCAGCAGCTTGTCGCCAGGGGAGGAAGTATGGAGTACGATCGATGAGCAGTTCTTC.

V and J are TRBV27 and TRBJ1-2; D is uncertain. Germline loops: CDR1 MNHEY, CDR2 SMNVEV (reference sequence). V dropped 0 bases and J dropped 6 bases, with 11 bases sitting between them. CDR3 size: 14 residues. The CDR3 DNA reads as TGTGCCAGCAGTTTATCCCGCCCACCCCATGGCTACACCTTC. This encodes CASSLSRPPHGYTF.

This rearrangement joins TRBV28 to TRBJ1-5; D uncertain. CDR3 size: 12 residues. Germline CDR1 and CDR2: MDHEN and SYDVKM. Between the trimmed V and J ends, which lost 3 bases and 7 bases, there was a span of 7 bases. In DNA form, the CDR3 reads TGTGCCAGCAGTTTCCCCATCCAGCCCCAGCATTTT. The encoded protein is CASSFPIQPQHF.

This chain joins TRBV7-9 and TRBJ2-2; a weak D match, TRBD1 (5 bases). This CDR3 comprises 16 residues. The germline V and J ends were trimmed by 6 bases and 3 bases, with 17 bases remaining between them. The germline CDR1 and CDR2 sequences are SEHNR and FQNEAQ (reference sequence). The CDR3 nucleotides are TGTGCCAGCAGTCAGGGCAGGGCTGGTCACACCGGGGAGCTGTTTTTT. Translated: CASSQGRAGHTGELFF. Full variable domain (remainder filled in from reference TRBV7-9 and TRBJ2-2): DTGVSQNPRHKITKRGQNVTFRCDPISEHNRLYWYRQTLGQGPEFLTYFQNEAQLEKSRLLSDRFSAERPKGSFSTLEIQRTEQGDSAMYLCASSQGRAGHTGELFFGEGSRLTVL.